This TCR beta chain was captured in a study of blood T cell repertoires in COVID-19. Sequenced by immunoSEQ multiplex PCR; TCRdb stores in-frame clones only, minus some. The sample records 210,000 or so clones, 83% being singletons. Between the trimmed V and J ends, which lost 7 bases and 6 bases, there was a span of 15 bases. CDR3 length: 13 amino acids. CDR1 and CDR2 (germline): LNHDA, SQIVND (reference sequence). The sample taken for sequencing was PBMCs or T cells enriched from blood (not recorded which). The sequence was collected from a woman aged 50 to 65 who had been exposed to COVID-19. V is TRBV19 and J is TRBJ1-2; D is unclear. The CDR3: CASTPPGEDGYTF. CDR3 in DNA: TGTGCCAGTACCCCACCCGGGGAGGATGGCTACACCTTC.